This paragraph covers one TCR beta chain sequence. This sample stems from a study of blood T cell repertoires in COVID-19. Across the whole study: COVID-19 samples from acute and convalescent phases originated in the United States, Italy and Spain. The cDNA or gDNA used as material had been derived from T cells, B-cell-depleted T cells, or PBMCs.

In the original workflow: From reference gene primer amplification, estimates of nucleated cell counts were derived. Sequencing was performed with immunoSEQ multiplex PCR; in TCRdb, only in-frame clones are kept and a portion is missing. V, J and clone size derive from that table, while D and trimming were established from the DNA sequence. The sample consists of about 200,000 clones, over 70% of them appearing once. J gave up 3 bases and V 6 bases, and 6 bases lay outside the gene matches. The germline V gene encodes CDR1 LGHNT and CDR2 FRNRAP. This CDR3 comprises 14 residues. This TCR was recovered from a woman of 80 years or more with acute or convalescent COVID-19. Sequences were obtained from peripheral blood. This rearrangement joins TRBV12-5 to TRBJ2-5, with 8 bases fitting TRBD1. CDR3 bases: TGTGCTAGTGGCCCGGGACAGGTTAAAGAGACCCAGTACTTC. Protein product: CASGPGQVKETQYF.